These 19 T cell receptor beta chains were all obtained from the same sample, sequenced in a study of CD8 T cells in ankylosing spondylitis. TCRdb re-called the 5' RACE reads through MiXCR, storing one row per CDR3 protein. The sample has about 90,000 distinct CDR3 sequences; 27% are singletons. Sequencing was carried out using blood, either unsorted or a sorted T cell fraction (not recorded which). The receptors were gathered from a male donor with ankylosing spondylitis or in good health (not recorded which).

The CDR3 spells CASSSSGTGSFF. In nucleotides, the CDR3 is TGCGCCAGCAGCTCTAGCGGGACAGGGTCTTTCTTT. The V and J genes are TRBV5-1 and TRBJ1-1, with 9 nucleotides matching TRBD1. V was clipped by 3 bases and J by 12 bases; unmatched bases: 6. The CDR3 sequence is 12 residues long. Germline V lookup: CDR1 SGHRS, CDR2 YFSETQ. The full variable domain, in which reference TRBV5-1 and TRBJ1-1 provide the parts outside the CDR3, is KAGVTQTPRYLIKTRGQQVTLSCSPISGHRSVSWYQQTPGQGLQFLFEYFSETQRNKGNFPGRFSGRQFSNSRSEMNVSTLELGDSALYLCASSSSGTGSFFGQGTRLTVV.

The table lists this clonotype with a few counts. The chain has TRBV5-1 and TRBJ2-5; D might be TRBD1 or TRBD2, each matching 5 bases. The CDR3 totals 13 residues. Trimming left V 1 base short and J 3 bases short, with 7 bases between. CDR1 is SGHRS and CDR2 is YFSETQ in the germline V gene. This chain's CDR3 is CASSLMGEETQYF. The CDR3 DNA is TGCGCCAGCAGCTTGATGGGGGAAGAGACCCAGTACTTC.

The rearrangement uses TRBV7-8 and TRBJ2-5, with 13 bases lining up with TRBD2. The CDR3 length is 17 residues. V shed 4 bases and J 4 bases; nucleotides not matched to a gene: 9. Germline V lookup: CDR1 SGHVS, CDR2 FQNEAQ. In DNA form, the CDR3 reads TGTGCCAGCAGCTCAACAGGACTAGCGGGAGTGGGAGAGACCCAGTACTTC. Amino acid sequence: CASSSTGLAGVGETQYF. Using reference TRBV7-8 and TRBJ2-5 for the parts outside the CDR3, the full variable domain is GAGVSQSPRYKVAKRGQDVALRCDPISGHVSLFWYQQALGQGPEFLTYFQNEAQLDKSGLPSDRFFAERPEGSVSTLKIQRTQQEDSAVYLCASSSTGLAGVGETQYFGPGTRLLVL.

This clonotype was detected only a few times. The chain uses TRBV20-1 and TRBJ1-6, with 8 positions matching TRBD1. The germline gives CDR1 DFQATT, CDR2 SNEGSKA (reference sequence). This CDR3 is built from 15 residues. V shed 3 bases, J shed 7 bases, and the junction held 8 bases outside the gene matches. CDR3 DNA sequence: TGCAGTGCTAGCGGCGACAGGGGACGGAATTCACCCCTCCACTTT. Residues: CSASGDRGRNSPLHF.

The V and J genes are TRBV11-2 and TRBJ2-1, with 15 bases that match TRBD2. This CDR3 region has 19 residues. CDR1 is SGHAT and CDR2 is FQNNGV in the germline V gene. J gave up 6 bases and V 6 bases, and 15 bases lay outside the gene matches. The CDR3 sequence is CASSSLGGTSGRSGNEQFF. CDR3 nucleotide sequence: TGTGCCAGCAGTTCCCTAGGGGGGACTAGCGGGAGGTCAGGCAATGAGCAGTTCTTC.

This clonotype was seen once. The rearrangement joins TRBV3-1 to TRBJ2-3, with 13 nucleotides matching TRBD2. Germline V CDR1 and CDR2: LGHDT, YNNKEL (reference sequence). This CDR3 contains 17 residues. J lost 1 base, V lost 2 bases, and 3 bases had no gene match. The CDR3 loop is CASSQNGLAGGTDTQYF. The CDR3 DNA follows: TGTGCCAGCAGCCAAAACGGACTAGCGGGGGGCACAGATACGCAGTATTTT.

This clonotype was picked up a small number of times. The chain combines TRBV5-1 with TRBJ2-1, with D tentatively TRBD2 (5 bases). Trimming cost V 0 bases and J 12 bases, with 16 bases left between them. The CDR3 runs 14 residues. Germline V gene sequence: CDR1 SGHRS, CDR2 YFSETQ. CDR3 in DNA: TGCGCCAGCAGCTTGGACGGACTCTACAGTGCGCAGTTCTTC. Its protein product is CASSLDGLYSAQFF. Full variable domain (outside the CDR3, taken from reference TRBV5-1 and TRBJ2-1): KAGVTQTPRYLIKTRGQQVTLSCSPISGHRSVSWYQQTPGQGLQFLFEYFSETQRNKGNFPGRFSGRQFSNSRSEMNVSTLELGDSALYLCASSLDGLYSAQFFGPGTRLTVL.

This clonotype was counted only a few times. V usage is TRBV5-1 and J usage is TRBJ1-1, with D maybe TRBD1 (6 bases). The CDR3 is made up of 14 amino acids. Germline assignment: CDR1 SGHRS and CDR2 YFSETQ. Trimming took 5 bases from V and 2 from J, leaving 13 bases between them. The CDR3 loop reads CASSHKTGNTEAFF. The CDR3 region has the DNA TGCGCCAGCAGTCACAAGACAGGAAACACTGAAGCTTTCTTT. Full variable domain (remainder filled in from reference TRBV5-1 and TRBJ1-1): KAGVTQTPRYLIKTRGQQVTLSCSPISGHRSVSWYQQTPGQGLQFLFEYFSETQRNKGNFPGRFSGRQFSNSRSEMNVSTLELGDSALYLCASSHKTGNTEAFFGQGTRLTVV.

V usage is TRBV7-2 and J usage is TRBJ2-1; 8 nucleotides agree with TRBD1. V lost 2 bases to trimming and J lost 4 bases; unmatched junction nucleotides: 13. The germline V gene encodes CDR1 SGHTA and CDR2 FQGNSA. This CDR3 spans 18 amino acids. This chain's CDR3 is CASSLSDRVDGDYNEQFF. As DNA, the CDR3 is TGTGCCAGCAGCTTATCGGACAGGGTGGATGGGGATTACAATGAGCAGTTCTTC.

This chain uses TRBV6-5 with TRBJ2-5; D is uncertain. Trimming shortened V by 6 bases and J by 7 bases, and 9 bases separated the two germline ends. This CDR3 is built from 11 residues. Germline CDR1 MNHEY, CDR2 SVGAGI. The CDR3 protein is CASSSPRTQYF. In DNA form, the CDR3 reads TGTGCCAGCAGCTCCCCAAGGACCCAGTACTTC.

The genes are TRBV20-1 and TRBJ2-2; D not resolved. Per germline, CDR1 DFQATT and CDR2 SNEGSKA (reference sequence). CDR3 size: 12 residues. The ends were cut back, 3 bases at V and 5 bases at J, with 7 bases in the middle. The CDR3, as DNA: TGCAGTGCTAGCCATCCAACCGGGGAGCTGTTTTTT. It codes for CSASHPTGELFF.

This chain joins TRBV7-2 and TRBJ2-3; 14 bases fit TRBD2. The CDR3 sequence is 17 residues long. After removal of 4 bases from V and 3 bases from J, the junction contained 6 bases not matched to a gene. The V gene's germline CDR1 is SGHTA and CDR2 FQGNSA. The CDR3 sequence: CASSYRTSGGFTDTQYF. In DNA form, the CDR3 reads TGTGCCAGCAGCTACCGGACTAGCGGGGGGTTTACAGATACGCAGTATTTT.

This chain links TRBV5-1 with TRBJ2-3; 9 bases line up with TRBD2. After removal of 1 base from V and 6 bases from J, the junction contained 3 bases not matched to a gene. Germline V gene data show CDR1 as SGHRS and CDR2 as YFSETQ. The CDR3 totals 14 residues. The CDR3 is CASSLRLAGDTQYF. In nucleotides, the CDR3 is TGCGCCAGCAGCTTGAGGCTAGCGGGGGATACGCAGTATTTT.

This clonotype was detected a few times. The chain is built from TRBV20-1 and TRBJ2-5; 9 bases are shared with TRBD2. V lost 1 base to trimming and J lost 8 bases; unmatched junction nucleotides: 8. CDR3 length: 14 amino acids. Germline CDR1 reads DFQATT; CDR2 reads SNEGSKA (reference sequence). In nucleotides, the CDR3 is TGCAGTGCTAGAGGCGGGGGGGATGTCATAACCCAGTACTTC. Protein: CSARGGGDVITQYF.

This clonotype was counted ten times or more. The V call is TRBV20-1, the J call TRBJ2-7; TRBD2 matches at 7 bases. With 7 bases clipped from V and 3 bases from J, the junction kept 9 bases outside the gene matches. Germline-derived CDR1 and CDR2 are DFQATT and SNEGSKA (reference sequence). CDR3 size: 13 residues. The CDR3 reads CSVGGRALYEQYF. CDR3 in DNA: TGCAGTGTGGGTGGGAGGGCCCTCTACGAGCAGTACTTC.

The rearrangement uses TRBV6-6 and TRBJ2-7; D remains unclear. Germline V gene data show CDR1 as MNHNY and CDR2 as SVGAGI (reference sequence). The CDR3 is made up of 13 amino acids. V was shortened by 2 bases and J by 3 bases, with 8 bases between the two germline ends. The CDR3 is CASSYGSYYEQYV. DNA of the CDR3: TGTGCCAGCAGTTACGGGTCCTACTACGAGCAGTACGTC.

This clonotype was picked up a small number of times. The rearrangement links TRBV6-6 to TRBJ1-2; D gene uncertain. V shed 2 bases and J shed 3 bases, with 4 bases lying between them. The V gene's germline CDR1 is MNHNY and CDR2 SVGAGI (reference sequence). The CDR3 totals 12 residues. The CDR3: CASSYLDYGYTF. In nucleotides, the CDR3 is TGTGCCAGCAGTTACCTCGACTATGGCTACACCTTC.

V gene TRBV5-1 combines with J gene TRBJ1-2; no firm D call. Trimming removed 2 bases from V and 4 bases from J, with 9 bases in between. CDR1 and CDR2 from the germline V gene are SGHRS and YFSETQ. The CDR3 has 13 amino acids. The CDR3 DNA follows: TGCGCCAGCAGCTTTGGGCAGGCCTATGGCTACACCTTC. Its protein is CASSFGQAYGYTF.

The chain carries TRBV20-1 and TRBJ2-7; maybe TRBD1 (6 bases). Trimming took 3 bases from V and 5 from J, leaving 11 bases between them. The CDR3 is 12 residues long. CDR1 and CDR2 from the germline V gene are DFQATT and SNEGSKA (reference sequence). CDR3 nucleotides: TGCAGTGCTAGGTTACAGGGCGACGAGCAGTACTTC. It is translated as CSARLQGDEQYF.